This T cell receptor (beta chain) was found in a study of blood T cell repertoires in COVID-19. Study summary: Samples of COVID-19 (acute and convalescent) were obtained from the United States, Italy and Spain. Sample material is recorded as cDNA or gDNA derived from T cells, B-cell-depleted T cells, or PBMCs.

Original processing methods: By means of reference gene primer amplification, nucleated cell counts were estimated. TCRdb's table, derived via immunoSEQ multiplex PCR, lists solely in-frame clones and lacks some. V and J calls plus clone size are reproduced from that table; the DNA served to infer D and trimming. The table has just over 150,000 clones, 85% seen once. From germline, CDR1 is KGHSH and CDR2 LQKENI. With V trimmed by 3 bases and J by 0 bases, 12 bases remained unmatched. This CDR3 region has 19 residues. This clone was counted a single time. The TCR originated in a human donor with acute or convalescent COVID-19. The donor label of this sample is uncertain. Sequencing was performed on peripheral blood. The chain uses TRBV18 and TRBJ1-5, with TRBD1 matching over 9 bases. The CDR3 bases are TGTGCCAGCTCACCCAGAATAACACAGGGGGCCTATAGCAATCAGCCCCAGCATTTT. Amino acid sequence: CASSPRITQGAYSNQPQHF.